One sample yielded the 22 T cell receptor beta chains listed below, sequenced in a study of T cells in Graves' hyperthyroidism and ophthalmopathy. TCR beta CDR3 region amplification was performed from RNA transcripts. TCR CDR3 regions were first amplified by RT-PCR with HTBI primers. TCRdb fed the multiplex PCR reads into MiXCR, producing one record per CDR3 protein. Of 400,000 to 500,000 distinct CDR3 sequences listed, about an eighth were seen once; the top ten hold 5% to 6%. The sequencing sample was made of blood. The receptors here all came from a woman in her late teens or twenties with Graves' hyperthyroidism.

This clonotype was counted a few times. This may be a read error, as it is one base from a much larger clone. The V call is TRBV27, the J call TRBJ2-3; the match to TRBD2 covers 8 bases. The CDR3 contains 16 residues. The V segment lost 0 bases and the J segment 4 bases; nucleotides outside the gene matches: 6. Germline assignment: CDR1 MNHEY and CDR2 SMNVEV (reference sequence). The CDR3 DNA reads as TGTGCCAGCAGTTTATCGGTTAGCGGGAAATCAGATACGCAGTATTTT. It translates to CASSLSVSGKSDTQYF.

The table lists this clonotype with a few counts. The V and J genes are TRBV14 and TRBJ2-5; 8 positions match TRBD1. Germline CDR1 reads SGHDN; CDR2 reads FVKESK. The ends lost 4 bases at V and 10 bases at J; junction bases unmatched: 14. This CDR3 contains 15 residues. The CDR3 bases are TGTGCCAGCAGCCCCAACCAGGGGGCGCGGGCGGGCCAGTACTTC. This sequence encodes CASSPNQGARAGQYF.

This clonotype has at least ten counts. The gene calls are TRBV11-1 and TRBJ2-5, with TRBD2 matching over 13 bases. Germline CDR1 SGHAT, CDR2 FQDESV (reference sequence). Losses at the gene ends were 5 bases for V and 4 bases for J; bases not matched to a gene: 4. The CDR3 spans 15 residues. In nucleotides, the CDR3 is TGTGCCAGCAGCCATGGACTAGCGGGAGTAGAGACCCAGTACTTC. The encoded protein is CASSHGLAGVETQYF.

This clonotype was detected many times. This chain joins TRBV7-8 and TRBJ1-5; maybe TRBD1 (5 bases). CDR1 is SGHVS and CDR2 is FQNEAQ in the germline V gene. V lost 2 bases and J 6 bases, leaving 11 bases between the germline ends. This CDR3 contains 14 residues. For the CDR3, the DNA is TGTGCCAGCAGCTTAATCAGGGAGGGTCAGCCCCAGCATTTT. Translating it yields CASSLIREGQPQHF.

The CDR3 sequence is CASVRDNEQFF. The CDR3 DNA follows: TGTGCCAGCGTCCGAGACAATGAGCAGTTCTTC. This chain uses TRBV6-2 or TRBV6-3 with TRBJ2-1; D not certain. The V gene lost 8 bases and the J gene lost 5 bases, with 7 bases spanning the gap. There are 11 residues in the CDR3. Germline V lookup: CDR1 MNHEY, CDR2 SVGEGT.

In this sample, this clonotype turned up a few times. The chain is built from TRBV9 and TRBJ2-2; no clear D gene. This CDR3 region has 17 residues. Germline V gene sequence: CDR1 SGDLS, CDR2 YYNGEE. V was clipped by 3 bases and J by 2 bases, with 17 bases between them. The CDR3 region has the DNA TGTGCCAGCAGCGCCACATCGCGTGGCATTAACACCGGGGAGCTGTTTTTT. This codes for CASSATSRGINTGELFF.

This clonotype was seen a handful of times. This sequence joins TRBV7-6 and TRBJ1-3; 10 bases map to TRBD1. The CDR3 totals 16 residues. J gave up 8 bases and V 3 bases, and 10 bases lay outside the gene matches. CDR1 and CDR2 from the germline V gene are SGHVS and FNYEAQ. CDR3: CASSLGPGTGVHTIYF. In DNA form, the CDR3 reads TGTGCCAGCAGCTTGGGCCCCGGGACAGGGGTACACACCATATATTTT.

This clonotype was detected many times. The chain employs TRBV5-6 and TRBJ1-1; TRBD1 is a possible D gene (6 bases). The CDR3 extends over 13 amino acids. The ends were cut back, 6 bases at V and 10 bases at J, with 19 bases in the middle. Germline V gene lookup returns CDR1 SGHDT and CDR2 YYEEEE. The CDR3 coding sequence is TGTGCCAGCACTCTGTCGGGGGGCACCGGAGCTTTCTTT. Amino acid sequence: CASTLSGGTGAFF.

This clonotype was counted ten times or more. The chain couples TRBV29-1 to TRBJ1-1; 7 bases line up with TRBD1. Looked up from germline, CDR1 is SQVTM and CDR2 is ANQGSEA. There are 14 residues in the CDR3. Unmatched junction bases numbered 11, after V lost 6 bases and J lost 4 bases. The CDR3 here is CSVRQGVMATEAFF. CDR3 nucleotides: TGCAGCGTCCGACAGGGTGTGATGGCCACTGAAGCTTTCTTT.

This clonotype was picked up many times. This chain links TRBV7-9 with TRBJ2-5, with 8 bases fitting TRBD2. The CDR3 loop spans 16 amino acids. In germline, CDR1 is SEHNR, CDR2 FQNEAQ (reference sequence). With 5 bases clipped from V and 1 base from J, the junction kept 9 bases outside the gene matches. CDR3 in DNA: TGTGCCAGCAGCCCAGGCCCAGCGGGAGTCCAAGAGACCCAGTACTTC. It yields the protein CASSPGPAGVQETQYF.

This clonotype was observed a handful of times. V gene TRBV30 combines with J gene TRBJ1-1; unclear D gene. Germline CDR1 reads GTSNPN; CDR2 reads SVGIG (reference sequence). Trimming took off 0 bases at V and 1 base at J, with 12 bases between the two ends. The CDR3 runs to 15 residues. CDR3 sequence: CAWSVQEPSNTEAFF. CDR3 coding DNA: TGTGCCTGGAGTGTCCAGGAACCCTCGAACACTGAAGCTTTCTTT.

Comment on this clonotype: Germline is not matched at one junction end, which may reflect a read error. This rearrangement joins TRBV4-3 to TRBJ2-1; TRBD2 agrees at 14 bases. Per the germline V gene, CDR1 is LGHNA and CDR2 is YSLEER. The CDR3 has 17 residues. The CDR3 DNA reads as TGCGCCAGCGGCCAAGATCGGACTAGCGGGAGGTACAATGAGCAGTTCTTC. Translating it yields CASGQDRTSGRYNEQFF.

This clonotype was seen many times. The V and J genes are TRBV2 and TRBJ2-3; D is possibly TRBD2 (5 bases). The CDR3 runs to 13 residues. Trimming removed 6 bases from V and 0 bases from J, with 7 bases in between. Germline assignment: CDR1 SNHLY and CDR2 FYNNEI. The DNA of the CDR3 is TGTGCCAGCAGAGCGGATAGCACAGATACGCAGTATTTT. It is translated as CASRADSTDTQYF.

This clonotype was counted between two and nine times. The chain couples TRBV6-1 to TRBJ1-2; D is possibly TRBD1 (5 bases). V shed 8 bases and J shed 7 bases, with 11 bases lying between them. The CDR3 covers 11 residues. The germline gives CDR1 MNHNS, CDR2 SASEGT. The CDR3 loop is CASGRRGGYTF. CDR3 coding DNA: TGTGCCAGCGGAAGGAGGGGTGGCTACACCTTC.

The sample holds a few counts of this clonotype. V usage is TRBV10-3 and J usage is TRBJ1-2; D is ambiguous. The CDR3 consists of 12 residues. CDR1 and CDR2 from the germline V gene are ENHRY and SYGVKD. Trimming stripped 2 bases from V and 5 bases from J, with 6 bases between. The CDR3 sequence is CAISEQIYGYTF. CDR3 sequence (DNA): TGTGCCATCAGTGAGCAGATTTATGGCTACACCTTC.

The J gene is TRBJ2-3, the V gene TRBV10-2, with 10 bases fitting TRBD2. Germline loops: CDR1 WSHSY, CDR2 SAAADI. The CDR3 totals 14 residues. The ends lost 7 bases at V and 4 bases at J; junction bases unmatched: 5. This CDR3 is CASNPSGSADTQYF. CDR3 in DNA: TGCGCCAGCAACCCTAGCGGGAGTGCAGATACGCAGTATTTT.

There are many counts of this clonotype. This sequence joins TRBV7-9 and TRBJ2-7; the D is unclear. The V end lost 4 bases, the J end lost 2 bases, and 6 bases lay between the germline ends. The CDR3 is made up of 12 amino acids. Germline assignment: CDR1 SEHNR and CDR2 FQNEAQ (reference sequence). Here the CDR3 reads CASSYVPYEQYF. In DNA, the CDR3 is TGTGCCAGCAGCTATGTCCCCTACGAGCAGTACTTC.

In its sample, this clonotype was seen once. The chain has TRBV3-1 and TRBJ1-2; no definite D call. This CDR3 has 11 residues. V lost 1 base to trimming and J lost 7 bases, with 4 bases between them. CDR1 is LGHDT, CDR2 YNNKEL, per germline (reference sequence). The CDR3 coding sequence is TGTGCCAGCAGCCAAGTGGGTGGCTACACCTTC. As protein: CASSQVGGYTF.

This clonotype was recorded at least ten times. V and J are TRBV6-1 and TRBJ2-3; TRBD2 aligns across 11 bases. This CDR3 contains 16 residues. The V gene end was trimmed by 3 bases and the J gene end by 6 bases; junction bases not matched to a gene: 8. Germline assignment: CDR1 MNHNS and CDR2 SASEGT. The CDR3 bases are TGTGCCAGCAGTGAGGAACTAGCGGGAGTAATGGATACGCAGTATTTT. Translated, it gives CASSEELAGVMDTQYF.

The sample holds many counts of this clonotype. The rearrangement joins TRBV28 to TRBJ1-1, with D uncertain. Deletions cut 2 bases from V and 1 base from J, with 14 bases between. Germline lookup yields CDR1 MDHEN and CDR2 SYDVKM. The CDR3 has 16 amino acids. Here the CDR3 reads CASSLPLIRSNTEAFF. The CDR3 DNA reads TGTGCCAGCAGTTTACCCCTCATCCGATCGAACACTGAAGCTTTCTTT.

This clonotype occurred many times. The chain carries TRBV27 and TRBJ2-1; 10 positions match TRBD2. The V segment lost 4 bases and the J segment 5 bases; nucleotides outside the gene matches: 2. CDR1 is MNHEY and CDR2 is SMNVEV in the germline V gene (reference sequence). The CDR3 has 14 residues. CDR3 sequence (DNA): TGTGCCAGCAGTTCTAGCGGGGGTAACAATGAGCAGTTCTTC. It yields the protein CASSSSGGNNEQFF.

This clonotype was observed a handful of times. CDR3 region: CSVTKAGEQFF. The CDR3 nucleotides are TGCAGCGTCACAAAAGCAGGGGAGCAGTTCTTC. This rearrangement joins TRBV29-1 to TRBJ2-1; a weak D match, TRBD1 (5 bases). CDR1 and CDR2 (germline): SQVTM, ANQGSEA. Trimming removed 6 bases from V and 10 bases from J, with 13 bases in between. The CDR3 is 11 residues long.